The 16 T cell receptor beta chains in this list originate from one sample, sequenced in a study of vaccination effects on CD4 cells after COVID-19. Their antigens are not known. Profiling relied on immunoSEQ multiplex PCR, and the TCRdb table lists in-frame clones only, not all of them. The sample records 35,000 to 50,000 clones, 70% to 85% being singletons. Ahead of sequencing, the ViraFEST assay grew antigen-specific CD4+ T cells using viral peptide pools. Isolation of CD4+ T cells took place after 10 to 11 days of culture. Each vaccine recipient was nucleocapsid antibody negative and had no prior SARS-CoV-2 infection. Sequenced material: CD4+ T cells from PBMCs cultured with HCoV-NL63 spike peptides, taken before COVID-19 vaccination. These TCRs come from a human donor who received a COVID-19 vaccine.

The rearrangement uses TRBV15 and TRBJ1-1; D possibly corresponds to TRBD1 (6 bases). The CDR3 is 15 residues long. V gave up 0 bases and J gave up 0 bases, with 8 bases separating them. Germline-derived CDR1 and CDR2 are LNHNV and YYDKDF (reference sequence). CDR3 nucleotides: TGTGCCACCAGCAGAGATACAGGGATGAACACTGAAGCTTTCTTT. This encodes CATSRDTGMNTEAFF.

The CDR3 spells CASSATGSLGYTF. DNA for the CDR3: TGTGCCAGCAGCGCGACAGGGTCTCTCGGCTACACCTTC. This chain connects TRBV5-4 to TRBJ1-2; 7 bases are a match to TRBD1. The CDR3 extends over 13 amino acids. CDR1 and CDR2 from the germline V gene are SGHNT and YYREEE (reference sequence). V shed 4 bases and J 8 bases; nucleotides not matched to a gene: 8.

The gene calls are TRBV6-5 and TRBJ1-2, with 7 bases that match TRBD1. Looked up from germline, CDR1 is MNHEY and CDR2 is SVGAGI. The CDR3 runs 15 residues. Unmatched junction bases numbered 7, after V lost 5 bases and J lost 1 base. This CDR3 reads CASSQDRRHNYGYTF. Written as DNA, the CDR3 is TGTGCCAGCAGTCAGGACAGGCGTCATAACTATGGCTACACCTTC.

This clone has only a few counts. The chain uses TRBV5-4 and TRBJ2-3; the D is unclear. CDR1 is SGHNT and CDR2 is YYREEE in the germline V gene (reference sequence). The CDR3 contains 14 residues. V was pared by 3 bases and J by 3 bases, with 11 bases between. CDR3 loop: CASSSARSTDTQYF. For the CDR3, the DNA is TGTGCCAGCAGCTCAGCACGGTCGACAGATACGCAGTATTTT. Combining the CDR3 with reference TRBV5-4 and TRBJ2-3 gives the whole variable domain ETGVTQSPTHLIKTRGQQVTLRCSSQSGHNTVSWYQQALGQGPQFIFQYYREEENGRGNFPPRFSGLQFPNYSSELNVNALELDDSALYLCASSSARSTDTQYFGPGTRLTVL.

This clone came up a few times. The J gene is TRBJ1-2, the V gene TRBV6-1, with TRBD1 matching 8 bases. The J segment lost 4 bases and the V segment lost 3 bases, leaving 4 bases of the junction unmatched. The CDR3 runs to 14 residues. Germline loops: CDR1 MNHNS, CDR2 SASEGT. CDR3 bases: TGTGCCAGCAGTGATGGCAGGGGGCCCTATGGCTACACCTTC. Protein: CASSDGRGPYGYTF.

The chain uses TRBV7-3 and TRBJ2-1; D may be TRBD2 (6 bases). The V and J ends lost 0 bases and 7 bases respectively, with 7 bases between them. The CDR3 totals 13 residues. CDR1 is SGHTA and CDR2 is FQGTGA in the germline V gene. The CDR3, as DNA: TGTGCCAGCAGCTTAACTGGACTAAATGAGCAGTTCTTC. It codes for CASSLTGLNEQFF.

V gene TRBV6-5 combines with J gene TRBJ2-5; D is ambiguous. This CDR3 contains 14 residues. Germline V gene data show CDR1 as MNHEY and CDR2 as SVGAGI. V lost 0 bases to trimming and J lost 1 base, with 6 bases between them. CDR3 in amino acids: CASSYSTAQETQYF. CDR3 DNA sequence: TGTGCCAGCAGTTACTCTACAGCCCAAGAGACCCAGTACTTC.

V usage is TRBV28 and J usage is TRBJ1-5; tentative D call: TRBD1 (6 bases). The germline gives CDR1 MDHEN, CDR2 SYDVKM. The CDR3 is 15 residues long. Trimming pared 4 bases from V and 1 base from J, leaving 11 bases between. For the CDR3, the DNA is TGTGCCAGCAGTTCCGGGGGGCTGAGCAATCAGCCCCAGCATTTT. Encoded protein: CASSSGGLSNQPQHF.

The rearrangement links TRBV3-1 (or the pseudogene TRBV3-2) to TRBJ2-2, with 8 nucleotides matching TRBD1. Germline CDR1 reads LGHDT; CDR2 reads YNNKEL (reference sequence). The CDR3 is 16 residues long. The junction had 9 bases not matched to a gene; V was cut back by 4 bases and J by 5 bases. The CDR3 DNA reads as TGTGCCAGCAGCCGCCCCCAGGGGGCGCGGACCGGGGAGCTGTTTTTT. It codes for CASSRPQGARTGELFF.

This clone was picked up a small number of times. This chain connects TRBV28 to TRBJ2-3; D is perhaps TRBD1 (6 bases). CDR3 length: 16 residues. The V end lost 3 bases, the J end lost 4 bases, and 17 bases lay between the germline ends. CDR1 MDHEN and CDR2 SYDVKM come from the germline V gene. The CDR3, as DNA: TGTGCCAGCAGTTTCCGAGCTAGACAGGCCCCAGATACGCAGTATTTT. Its translation: CASSFRARQAPDTQYF.

This chain connects TRBV5-1 to TRBJ1-3, with TRBD1 as a possible D gene (6 bases). The V gene lost 0 bases and the J gene lost 4 bases, with 14 bases spanning the gap. Per germline, CDR1 SGHRS and CDR2 YFSETQ. This CDR3 is 16 amino acids long. CDR3 amino acids: CASSLAPGAIGNTIYF. For the CDR3, the DNA is TGCGCCAGCAGCTTGGCTCCAGGGGCGATAGGAAACACCATATATTTT.

This sequence joins TRBV27 and TRBJ2-1; 7 bases match TRBD1. The V and J ends lost 6 bases and 2 bases, in that order; junction bases with no gene match: 13. This CDR3 has 17 amino acids. The germline CDR1 and CDR2 sequences are MNHEY and SMNVEV (reference sequence). CDR3 bases: TGTGCCAGCAGCAAGAGACCGGGACAGTGGGCCTACAATGAGCAGTTCTTC. Its translation: CASSKRPGQWAYNEQFF.

The rearrangement joins TRBV14 to TRBJ2-3, with D unclear. CDR3 length: 16 residues. CDR1 is SGHDN, CDR2 FVKESK, per germline. The germline V and J ends were trimmed by 4 bases and 2 bases, with 16 bases remaining between them. CDR3 region: CASSRRRRSITDTQYF. CDR3 DNA sequence: TGTGCCAGCAGCCGAAGACGAAGGAGCATCACAGATACGCAGTATTTT.

The rearrangement links TRBV4-3 to TRBJ1-1, with D tentatively TRBD1 (6 bases). Germline CDR1 is LGHNA and CDR2 is YSLEER. This CDR3 is 16 amino acids long. Trimming removed 1 base at V and 4 bases at J, with 16 bases between. CDR3: CASSQVQDSIATEAFF. The CDR3 DNA reads TGCGCCAGCAGCCAAGTTCAGGACAGTATTGCCACTGAAGCTTTCTTT.

This chain uses TRBV29-1 with TRBJ2-1, with 13 bases lining up with TRBD2. Germline values: CDR1 SQVTM, CDR2 ANQGSEA. Trimming cost V 5 bases and J 12 bases; bases outside gene matches: 7. This CDR3 is 13 amino acids long. The chain's CDR3 is CSVPRTSGGRQFF. CDR3 DNA: TGCAGCGTTCCCCGGACTAGCGGGGGCCGGCAGTTCTTC.

The chain joins TRBV5-1 to TRBJ2-5; 8 bases line up with TRBD1. CDR3 length equals 17 residues. Germline loops: CDR1 SGHRS, CDR2 YFSETQ. The V gene end was trimmed by 4 bases and the J gene end by 5 bases; junction bases not matched to a gene: 16. The CDR3 protein is CASSPFPVTGAPETQYF. The DNA for the CDR3 is TGCGCCAGCAGCCCCTTTCCGGTGACAGGGGCCCCCGAGACCCAGTACTTC.